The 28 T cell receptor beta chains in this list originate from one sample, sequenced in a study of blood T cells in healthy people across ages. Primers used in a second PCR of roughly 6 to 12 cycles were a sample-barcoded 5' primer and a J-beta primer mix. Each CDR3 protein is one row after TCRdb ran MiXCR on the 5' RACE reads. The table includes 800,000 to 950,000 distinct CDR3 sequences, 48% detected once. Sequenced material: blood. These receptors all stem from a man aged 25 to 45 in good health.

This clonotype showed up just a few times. The CDR3 is CASGTRTQEMTQYF. DNA for the CDR3: TGTGCCAGTGGAACACGGACCCAAGAGATGACCCAGTACTTC. V gene TRBV6-6 combines with J gene TRBJ2-7, with D uncertain. The end of the DNA aligns better with TRBJ2-5, so the J call may be wrong. The CDR3 consists of 14 residues. The V gene's germline CDR1 is MNHNY and CDR2 SVGAGI (reference sequence).

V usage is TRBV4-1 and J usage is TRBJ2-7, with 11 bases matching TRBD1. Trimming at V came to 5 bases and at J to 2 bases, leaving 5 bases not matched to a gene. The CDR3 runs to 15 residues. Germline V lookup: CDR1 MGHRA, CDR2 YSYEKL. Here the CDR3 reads CASSTGQGAAYEQYF. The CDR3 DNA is TGCGCCAGCAGCACAGGACAGGGGGCAGCCTACGAGCAGTACTTC.

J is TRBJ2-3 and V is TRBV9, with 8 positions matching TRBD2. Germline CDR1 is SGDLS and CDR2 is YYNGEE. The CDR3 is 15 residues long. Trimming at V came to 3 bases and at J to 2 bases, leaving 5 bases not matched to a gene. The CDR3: CASSATSDLTDTQYF. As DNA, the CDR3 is TGTGCCAGCAGCGCGACTAGCGACCTCACAGATACGCAGTATTTT.

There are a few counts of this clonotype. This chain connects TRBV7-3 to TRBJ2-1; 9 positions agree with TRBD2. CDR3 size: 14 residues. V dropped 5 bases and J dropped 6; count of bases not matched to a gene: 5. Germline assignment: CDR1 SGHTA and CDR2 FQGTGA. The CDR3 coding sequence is TGTGCCAGCAGCCTCCCGACTAGCGGCAATGAGCAGTTCTTC. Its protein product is CASSLPTSGNEQFF.

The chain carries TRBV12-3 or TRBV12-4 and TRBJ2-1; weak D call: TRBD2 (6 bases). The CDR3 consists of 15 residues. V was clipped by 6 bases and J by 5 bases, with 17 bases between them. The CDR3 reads CASRTSGTADNEQFF. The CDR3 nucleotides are TGTGCCAGCAGGACCTCCGGGACTGCTGACAATGAGCAGTTCTTC.

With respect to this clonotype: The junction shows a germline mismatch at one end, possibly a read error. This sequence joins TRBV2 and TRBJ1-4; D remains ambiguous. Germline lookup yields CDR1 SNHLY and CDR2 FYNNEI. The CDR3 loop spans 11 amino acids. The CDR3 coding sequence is TGTGCCAGCACCCAAACGGAAATACTGTTTTTT. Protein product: CASTQTEILFF.

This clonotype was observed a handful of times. CDR3 bases: TGCAGCGTTGGATGGACAGGCGTCAACCACACTGAAGCTTTCTTT. This encodes CSVGWTGVNHTEAFF. V gene TRBV29-1 combines with J gene TRBJ1-1; 7 bases align to TRBD1. CDR1 is SQVTM, CDR2 ANQGSEA, per germline. V was pared by 4 bases and J by 3 bases, with 11 bases of the junction left unmatched. This CDR3 comprises 15 residues.

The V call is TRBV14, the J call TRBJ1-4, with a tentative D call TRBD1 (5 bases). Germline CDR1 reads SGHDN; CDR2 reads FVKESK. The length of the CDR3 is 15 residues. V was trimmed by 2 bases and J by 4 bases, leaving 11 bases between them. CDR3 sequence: CASSQTTRVNEKLFF. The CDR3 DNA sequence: TGTGCCAGCAGCCAAACCACCAGGGTTAATGAAAAACTGTTTTTT.

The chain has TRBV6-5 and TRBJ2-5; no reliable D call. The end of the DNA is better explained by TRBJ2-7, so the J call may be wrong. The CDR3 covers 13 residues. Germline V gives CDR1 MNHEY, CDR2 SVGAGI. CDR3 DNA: TGTGCCAGCAGGTACGTGGGGTCCCACGAGCAGTACTTC. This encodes CASRYVGSHEQYF.

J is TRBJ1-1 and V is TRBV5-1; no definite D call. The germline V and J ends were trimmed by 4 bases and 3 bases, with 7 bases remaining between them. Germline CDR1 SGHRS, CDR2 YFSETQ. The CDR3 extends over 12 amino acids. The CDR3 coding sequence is TGCGCCAGCAGCAACGGGTACACTGAAGCTTTCTTT. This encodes CASSNGYTEAFF. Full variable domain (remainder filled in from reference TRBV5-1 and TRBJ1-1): KAGVTQTPRYLIKTRGQQVTLSCSPISGHRSVSWYQQTPGQGLQFLFEYFSETQRNKGNFPGRFSGRQFSNSRSEMNVSTLELGDSALYLCASSNGYTEAFFGQGTRLTVV.

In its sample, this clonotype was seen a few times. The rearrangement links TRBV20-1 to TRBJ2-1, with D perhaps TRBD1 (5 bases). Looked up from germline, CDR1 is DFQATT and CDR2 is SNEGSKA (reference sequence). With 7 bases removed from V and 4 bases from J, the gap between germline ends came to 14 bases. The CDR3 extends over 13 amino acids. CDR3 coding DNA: TGCAGTGTTCCGGTACAGGAATACAATGAGCAGTTCTTC. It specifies CSVPVQEYNEQFF.

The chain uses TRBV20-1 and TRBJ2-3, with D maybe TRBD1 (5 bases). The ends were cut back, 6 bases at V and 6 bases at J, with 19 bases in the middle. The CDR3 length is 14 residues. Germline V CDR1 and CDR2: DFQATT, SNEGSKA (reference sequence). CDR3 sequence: CSATRQNRFDTQYF. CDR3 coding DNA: TGCAGTGCCACCCGGCAGAACAGGTTTGATACGCAGTATTTT.

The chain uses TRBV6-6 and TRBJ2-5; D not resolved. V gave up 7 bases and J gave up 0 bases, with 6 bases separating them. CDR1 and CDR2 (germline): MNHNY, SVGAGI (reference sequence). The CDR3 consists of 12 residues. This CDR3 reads CASNKYQETQYF. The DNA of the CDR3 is TGTGCCAGCAACAAGTACCAAGAGACCCAGTACTTC.

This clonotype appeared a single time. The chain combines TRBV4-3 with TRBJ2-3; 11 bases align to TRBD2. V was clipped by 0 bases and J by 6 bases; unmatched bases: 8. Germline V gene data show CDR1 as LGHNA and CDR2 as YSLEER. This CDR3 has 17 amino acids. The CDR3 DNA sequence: TGCGCCAGCAGCCAAGATCTACTAGCGGGAGCTCATGATACGCAGTATTTT. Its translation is CASSQDLLAGAHDTQYF.

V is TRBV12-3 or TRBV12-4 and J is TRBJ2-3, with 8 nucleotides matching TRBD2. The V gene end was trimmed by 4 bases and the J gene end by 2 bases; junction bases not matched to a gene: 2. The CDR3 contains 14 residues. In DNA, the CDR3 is TGTGCCAGCAGTTCGACTAGCGTCACAGATACGCAGTATTTT. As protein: CASSSTSVTDTQYF.

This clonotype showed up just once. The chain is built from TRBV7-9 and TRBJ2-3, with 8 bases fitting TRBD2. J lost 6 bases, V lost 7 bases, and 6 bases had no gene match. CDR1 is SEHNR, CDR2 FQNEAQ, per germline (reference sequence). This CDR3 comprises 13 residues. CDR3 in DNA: TGTGCCAGCATGGTAGCGGGGCCCGATACGCAGTATTTT. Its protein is CASMVAGPDTQYF.

Here the CDR3 reads CASYRQGSYEQYF. Written as DNA, the CDR3 is TGTGCCAGTTACAGGCAGGGGAGCTACGAGCAGTACTTC. The chain recombines TRBV6-5 with TRBJ2-5; D possibly corresponds to TRBD1 (6 bases). The J call may be mistaken, given a closer DNA end match to TRBJ2-7. This CDR3 comprises 13 residues. Per germline, CDR1 MNHEY and CDR2 SVGAGI.

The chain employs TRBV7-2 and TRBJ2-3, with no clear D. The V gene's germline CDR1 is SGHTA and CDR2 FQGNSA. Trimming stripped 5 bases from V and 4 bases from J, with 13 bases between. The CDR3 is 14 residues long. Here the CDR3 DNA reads TGTGCCAGCAGCCAGGACCGTTGGGCAGATACGCAGTATTTT. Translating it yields CASSQDRWADTQYF.

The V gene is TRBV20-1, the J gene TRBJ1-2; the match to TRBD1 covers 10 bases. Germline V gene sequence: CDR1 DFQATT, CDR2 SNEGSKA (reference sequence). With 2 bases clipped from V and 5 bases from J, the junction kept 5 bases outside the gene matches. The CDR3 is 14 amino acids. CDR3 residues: CSARNRTGGYGYTF. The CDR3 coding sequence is TGCAGTGCTAGAAATCGGACAGGGGGATATGGCTACACCTTC.

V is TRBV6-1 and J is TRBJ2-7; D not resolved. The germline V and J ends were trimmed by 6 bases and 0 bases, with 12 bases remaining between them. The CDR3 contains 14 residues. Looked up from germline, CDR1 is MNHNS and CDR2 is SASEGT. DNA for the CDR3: TGTGCCAGCAGGGGCGATCCGGGCTCCTACGAGCAGTACTTC. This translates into CASRGDPGSYEQYF.

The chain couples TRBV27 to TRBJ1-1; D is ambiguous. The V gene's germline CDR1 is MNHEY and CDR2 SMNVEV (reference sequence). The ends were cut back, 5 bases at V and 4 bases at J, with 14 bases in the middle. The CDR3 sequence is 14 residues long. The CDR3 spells CASSPRRDSTEAFF. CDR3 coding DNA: TGTGCCAGCAGTCCCCGAAGGGATAGCACTGAAGCTTTCTTT.

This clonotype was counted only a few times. The CDR3 loop reads CASSWAGGANNEQFF. The CDR3 bases are TGTGCCAGCAGCTGGGCAGGGGGCGCAAACAATGAGCAGTTCTTC. The rearrangement joins TRBV5-4 to TRBJ2-1, with TRBD1 identical over 8 bases. The CDR3 extends over 15 amino acids. V dropped 3 bases and J dropped 5; count of bases not matched to a gene: 7. The germline V gene has CDR1 SGHNT and CDR2 YYREEE (reference sequence).

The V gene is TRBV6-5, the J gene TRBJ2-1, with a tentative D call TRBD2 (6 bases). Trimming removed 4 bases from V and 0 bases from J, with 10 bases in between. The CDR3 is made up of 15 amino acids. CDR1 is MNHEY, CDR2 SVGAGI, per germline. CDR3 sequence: CASSSGLSSYNEQFF. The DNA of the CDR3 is TGTGCCAGCAGTTCGGGACTCAGCTCCTACAATGAGCAGTTCTTC.

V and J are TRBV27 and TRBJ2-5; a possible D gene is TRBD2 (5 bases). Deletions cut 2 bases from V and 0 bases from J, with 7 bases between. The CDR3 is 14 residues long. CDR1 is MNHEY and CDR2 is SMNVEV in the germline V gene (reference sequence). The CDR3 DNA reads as TGTGCCAGCAGTTTAAAGCGGTACCAAGAGACCCAGTACTTC. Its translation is CASSLKRYQETQYF.

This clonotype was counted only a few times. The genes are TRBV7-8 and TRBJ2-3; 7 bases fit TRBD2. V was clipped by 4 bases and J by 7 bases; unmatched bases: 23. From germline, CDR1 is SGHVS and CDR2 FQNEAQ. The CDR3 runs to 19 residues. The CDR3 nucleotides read TGTGCCAGCAGCTCCATACCCCTTGGGCTAGCGGCTAGGATATATACGCAGTATTTT. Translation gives CASSSIPLGLAARIYTQYF.

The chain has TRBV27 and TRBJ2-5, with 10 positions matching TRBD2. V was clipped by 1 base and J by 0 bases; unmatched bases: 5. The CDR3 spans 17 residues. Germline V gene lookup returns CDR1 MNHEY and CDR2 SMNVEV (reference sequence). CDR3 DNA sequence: TGTGCCAGCAGTTTATTGCCTAGCGGGGGCCACCAAGAGACCCAGTACTTC. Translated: CASSLLPSGGHQETQYF.

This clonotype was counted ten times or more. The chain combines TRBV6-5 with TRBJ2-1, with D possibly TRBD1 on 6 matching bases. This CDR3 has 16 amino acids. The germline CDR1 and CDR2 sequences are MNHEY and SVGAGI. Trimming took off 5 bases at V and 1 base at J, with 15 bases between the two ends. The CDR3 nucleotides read TGTGCCAGCAGTCGTACAGGGTCCGGATCCTACAATGAGCAGTTCTTC. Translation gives CASSRTGSGSYNEQFF.

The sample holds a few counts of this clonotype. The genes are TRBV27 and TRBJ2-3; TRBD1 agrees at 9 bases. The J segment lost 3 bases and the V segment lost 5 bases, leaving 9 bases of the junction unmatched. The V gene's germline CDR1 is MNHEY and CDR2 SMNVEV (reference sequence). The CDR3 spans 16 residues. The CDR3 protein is CASSTRTGVRTDTQYF. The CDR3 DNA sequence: TGTGCCAGCAGTACCAGGACAGGGGTTCGTACAGATACGCAGTATTTT.